One and the same sample provided the 30 T cell receptor beta chains below, sequenced in a study of shared clonotypes between healthy human individuals. The table came from immunoSEQ multiplex PCR; TCRdb's copy has only in-frame clones and leaves some out. The sample carries about 1 million clones, 75% recorded once. Sequencing used memory CD4+ T cells sorted from blood. Regarding subset: CD45RA-negative fraction. All receptors derive from a man between 18 and 35 years old in good health.

The gene calls are TRBV10-2 and TRBJ2-4, with 7 bases identical to TRBD1. Losses at the gene ends were 6 bases for V and 1 base for J; bases not matched to a gene: 12. This CDR3 is built from 17 residues. The V gene's germline CDR1 is WSHSY and CDR2 SAAADI. CDR3 in amino acids: CASRPGEGGSAKNIQYF. The CDR3 DNA sequence: TGCGCCAGCAGACCCGGGGAAGGGGGCTCGGCCAAAAACATTCAGTACTTC.

The gene calls are TRBV7-6 and TRBJ2-1, with 14 bases that match TRBD2. This CDR3 is 14 amino acids long. Germline values: CDR1 SGHVS, CDR2 FNYEAQ. V was pared by 7 bases and J by 8 bases, with 4 bases of the junction left unmatched. Here the CDR3 reads CASIGTSGSYEQFF. In DNA, the CDR3 is TGTGCCAGCATCGGGACTAGCGGGAGCTATGAGCAGTTCTTC.

V and J are TRBV2 and TRBJ1-5; unclear D gene. Germline loops: CDR1 SNHLY, CDR2 FYNNEI. The CDR3 is made up of 13 amino acids. Trimming left V 4 bases short and J 3 bases short, with 7 bases between. CDR3 sequence reads: CASSVGSNQPQHF. CDR3 nucleotide sequence: TGTGCCAGCAGTGTGGGATCCAATCAGCCCCAGCATTTT.

This clone appeared a single time. The chain uses TRBV5-1 and TRBJ2-3; 8 bases agree with TRBD2. This CDR3 comprises 17 residues. V gave up 0 bases and J gave up 2 bases; unmatched junction bases: 8. The V gene's germline CDR1 is SGHRS and CDR2 YFSETQ. This CDR3 is CASSLGLAGPVTDTQYF. CDR3 nucleotides: TGCGCCAGCAGCTTGGGTCTAGCGGGCCCTGTCACAGATACGCAGTATTTT. Full variable domain (remainder filled in from reference TRBV5-1 and TRBJ2-3): KAGVTQTPRYLIKTRGQQVTLSCSPISGHRSVSWYQQTPGQGLQFLFEYFSETQRNKGNFPGRFSGRQFSNSRSEMNVSTLELGDSALYLCASSLGLAGPVTDTQYFGPGTRLTVL.

V and J are TRBV6-6 and TRBJ2-6; maybe TRBD2 (5 bases). CDR1 is MNHNY, CDR2 SVGAGI, per germline (reference sequence). This CDR3 region has 13 residues. Trimming removed 8 bases at V and 0 bases at J, with 5 bases between. The CDR3 protein is CASRGSGANVLTF. The CDR3 DNA reads as TGTGCCAGCCGGGGCTCTGGGGCCAACGTCCTGACTTTC.

With regard to this clone: This sample also contains other DNA sequences that code for the same CDR3. This rearrangement joins TRBV18 to TRBJ2-1, with 7 bases lining up with TRBD1. J lost 3 bases, V lost 2 bases, and 1 base had no gene match. This CDR3 contains 14 residues. In germline, CDR1 is KGHSH, CDR2 LQKENI. CDR3 residues: CASSPGTVYNEQFF. The CDR3 nucleotides are TGTGCCAGCTCACCAGGGACAGTCTACAATGAGCAGTTCTTC.

This clone was counted a few times. The chain employs TRBV28 and TRBJ2-2, with D possibly called TRBD1 or TRBD2 (5 bases each). Germline V gives CDR1 MDHEN, CDR2 SYDVKM. V was clipped by 6 bases and J by 1 base, with 12 bases between them. The CDR3 spans 15 residues. The CDR3 here is CASSSGTLNTGELFF. CDR3 in DNA: TGTGCCAGCAGCTCCGGGACGTTGAACACCGGGGAGCTGTTTTTT.

The V gene is TRBV18, the J gene TRBJ2-1; no clear D. The CDR3 loop spans 15 amino acids. V shed 2 bases and J shed 6 bases, with 14 bases lying between them. CDR1 KGHSH and CDR2 LQKENI come from the germline V gene. In DNA, the CDR3 is TGTGCCAGCTCACCAAACCAAGCAGAAGGCAATGAGCAGTTCTTC. Encoded protein: CASSPNQAEGNEQFF.

This chain uses TRBV4-1 with TRBJ2-3; D gene uncertain. Germline CDR1 and CDR2: MGHRA and YSYEKL. The CDR3 spans 12 residues. V lost 3 bases to trimming and J lost 2 bases, with 3 bases between them. The CDR3 protein is CASSHNTDTQYF. The CDR3, as DNA: TGCGCCAGCAGCCATAACACAGATACGCAGTATTTT.

Worth noting for this clone: Other DNA sequences in the same sample also yield this CDR3. The rearrangement uses TRBV7-9 and TRBJ1-1; D gene unclear. V lost 2 bases and J lost 0, with 7 bases in between. The CDR3 runs 14 residues. Germline CDR1 is SEHNR and CDR2 is FQNEAQ (reference sequence). DNA of the CDR3: TGTGCCAGCAGCTTACGTACGTTGAACACTGAAGCTTTCTTT. Its translation is CASSLRTLNTEAFF.

The chain employs TRBV7-6 and TRBJ2-3, with no clear D. Germline loops: CDR1 SGHVS, CDR2 FNYEAQ. This CDR3 region has 13 residues. The V end lost 5 bases, the J end lost 4 bases, and 10 bases lay between the germline ends. In DNA, the CDR3 is TGTGCCAGCAGCCAGCCTGGGGCAGATACGCAGTATTTT. Its protein is CASSQPGADTQYF. The full variable domain, in which reference TRBV7-6 and TRBJ2-3 provide the parts outside the CDR3, is GAGVSQSPRYKVTKRGQDVALRCDPISGHVSLYWYRQALGQGPEFLTYFNYEAQQDKSGLPNDRFSAERPEGSISTLTIQRTEQRDSAMYRCASSQPGADTQYFGPGTRLTVL.

This clone has just one count. The chain couples TRBV7-9 to TRBJ2-1; 12 bases are shared with TRBD2. The CDR3 is 15 residues long. Germline V CDR1 and CDR2: SEHNR, FQNEAQ (reference sequence). The trim removed 5 bases at V and 6 bases at J, leaving 5 bases unmatched. The CDR3 DNA reads TGTGCCAGCAGCCTACTAGCGGGGGGTCCCAATGAGCAGTTCTTC. Translated, it gives CASSLLAGGPNEQFF. The complete variable domain, with remaining parts taken from reference TRBV7-9 and TRBJ2-1, reads DTGVSQNPRHKITKRGQNVTFRCDPISEHNRLYWYRQTLGQGPEFLTYFQNEAQLEKSRLLSDRFSAERPKGSFSTLEIQRTEQGDSAMYLCASSLLAGGPNEQFFGPGTRLTVL.

The chain uses TRBV2 and TRBJ2-6; 8 nucleotides align to TRBD1. CDR3 length: 16 residues. CDR1 and CDR2 (germline): SNHLY, FYNNEI. The V segment lost 6 bases and the J segment 0 bases; nucleotides outside the gene matches: 4. The CDR3 protein is CASRGGQGSGANVLTF. In DNA form, the CDR3 reads TGTGCCAGCAGGGGCGGACAGGGCTCTGGGGCCAACGTCCTGACTTTC.

The count of this clone is one. The genes are TRBV6-5 and TRBJ1-2, with TRBD1 identical over 8 bases. V lost 6 bases and J lost 3; bases outside the gene matches: 6. Germline-derived CDR1 and CDR2 are MNHEY and SVGAGI. CDR3 length: 14 amino acids. CDR3 protein: CASRWTGRDYGYTF. As DNA, the CDR3 is TGTGCCAGCAGATGGACAGGGAGGGACTATGGCTACACCTTC.

This clone occurred a few times. This CDR3 is also generated by other DNA sequences in the sample. The genes are TRBV10-3 and TRBJ1-5; weak D call: TRBD1 (6 bases). The CDR3 spans 14 residues. The germline CDR1 and CDR2 sequences are ENHRY and SYGVKD. V was trimmed by 3 bases and J by 4 bases, leaving 10 bases between them. DNA for the CDR3: TGTGCCATCAGTGAACAGGGCCTAAATCAGCCCCAGCATTTT. This translates into CAISEQGLNQPQHF.

This rearrangement joins TRBV7-3 to TRBJ1-2; unclear D gene. V lost 5 bases and J 13 bases, leaving 26 bases between the germline ends. Per germline, CDR1 SGHTA and CDR2 FQGTGA. This CDR3 has 15 amino acids. CDR3 DNA: TGTGCCAGCAGCCCAACAACCGACCCTCCGATGGCTATCACCTTC. It yields the protein CASSPTTDPPMAITF.

The chain recombines TRBV5-4 with TRBJ2-7, with 9 bases lining up with TRBD1. Looked up from germline, CDR1 is SGHNT and CDR2 is YYREEE (reference sequence). The CDR3 loop spans 14 amino acids. The V gene end was trimmed by 4 bases and the J gene end by 5 bases; junction bases not matched to a gene: 7. In nucleotides, the CDR3 is TGTGCCAGCAGCACCCGGACAGGGGACAACGAGCAGTACTTC. It translates to CASSTRTGDNEQYF.

The chain uses TRBV2 and TRBJ2-5; 7 nucleotides line up with TRBD2. Germline trimming cut 4 bases from V and 5 bases from J; bases unmatched to any gene: 1. CDR3 length equals 12 residues. The germline gives CDR1 SNHLY, CDR2 FYNNEI. The CDR3 region is CASSAGGETQYF. The CDR3 region has the DNA TGTGCCAGCAGTGCCGGGGGGGAGACCCAGTACTTC.

V usage is TRBV6-6 and J usage is TRBJ1-4; unclear D gene. The CDR3 has 13 residues. Germline lookup yields CDR1 MNHNY and CDR2 SVGAGI (reference sequence). Trimming took 6 bases from V and 10 from J, leaving 15 bases between them. In DNA form, the CDR3 reads TGTGCCAGCAGCTCCTGGGAGGGAGGAAAACTGTTTTTT. It codes for CASSSWEGGKLFF.

CDR3: CASGSGTEAFF. The CDR3 DNA sequence: TGTGCCAGCGGGAGTGGCACTGAAGCTTTCTTT. The chain is built from TRBV6-5 and TRBJ1-1, with no clear D. The CDR3 spans 11 residues. In germline, CDR1 is MNHEY, CDR2 SVGAGI. Trimming shortened V by 8 bases and J by 4 bases, and 8 bases separated the two germline ends.

The rearrangement joins TRBV4-1 to TRBJ2-7; D perhaps matches TRBD2 (6 bases). This CDR3 is 14 amino acids long. Looked up from germline, CDR1 is MGHRA and CDR2 is YSYEKL. Deletions cut 2 bases from V and 5 bases from J, with 13 bases between. CDR3 DNA: TGCGCCAGCAGCCAAAGAGGAGGGTACAACGAGCAGTACTTC. Protein sequence: CASSQRGGYNEQYF.

The chain combines TRBV19 with TRBJ1-2; D possibly corresponds to TRBD1 (6 bases). Trimming took 1 base from V and 0 from J, leaving 18 bases between them. The length of the CDR3 is 18 residues. Germline V CDR1 and CDR2: LNHDA, SQIVND (reference sequence). The CDR3 region is CASSIGPTTGSSNYGYTF. The CDR3 bases are TGTGCCAGTAGTATAGGCCCTACGACAGGATCCTCTAACTATGGCTACACCTTC.

The rearrangement uses TRBV6-5 and TRBJ1-1; weak D call: TRBD1 (5 bases). V dropped 2 bases and J dropped 4 bases, with 14 bases sitting between them. This CDR3 has 15 amino acids. The V gene's germline CDR1 is MNHEY and CDR2 SVGAGI. The CDR3 DNA follows: TGTGCCAGCAGTTACGAGTGGCAGGGAGGCACTGAAGCTTTCTTT. Protein: CASSYEWQGGTEAFF.

The chain employs TRBV10-3 and TRBJ2-2; D tentatively fits TRBD1 or TRBD2 (6 bases each). V was trimmed by 10 bases and J by 1 base, leaving 10 bases between them. CDR1 ENHRY and CDR2 SYGVKD come from the germline V gene. CDR3 length equals 13 residues. The CDR3 loop is CATGGGNTGELFF. The CDR3 nucleotides are TGTGCCACCGGGGGCGGGAACACCGGGGAGCTGTTTTTT.

This rearrangement joins TRBV7-2 to TRBJ2-3; 10 bases match TRBD2. CDR1 is SGHTA, CDR2 FQGNSA, per germline. CDR3 length: 14 amino acids. V shed 1 base and J 7 bases; nucleotides not matched to a gene: 2. Here the CDR3 DNA reads TGTGCCAGCAGCTTAGAACTAGCGGGACATACGCAGTATTTT. Protein sequence: CASSLELAGHTQYF.

This clone was counted ten times or more. The chain has TRBV2 and TRBJ2-7; D unresolved. Trimming removed 4 bases from V and 1 base from J, with 8 bases in between. From germline, CDR1 is SNHLY and CDR2 FYNNEI. The CDR3 contains 13 residues. The CDR3 nucleotides are TGTGCCAGCAGTGGGCTAGATTCCTACGAGCAGTACTTC. Its translation: CASSGLDSYEQYF.

This clone was observed a handful of times. This chain uses TRBV7-2 with TRBJ1-2, with TRBD1 matching over 7 bases. The V gene end was trimmed by 1 base and the J gene end by 6 bases; junction bases not matched to a gene: 8. Germline-derived CDR1 and CDR2 are SGHTA and FQGNSA. The CDR3 contains 15 residues. The CDR3 loop is CASSLVSGGTDGYTF. In DNA, the CDR3 is TGTGCCAGCAGCTTAGTCTCGGGGGGGACAGATGGCTACACCTTC.

Notes on this clone: A single base separates this from a much larger clone, so it may be a read error. The same CDR3 is also encoded by other DNA sequences in this sample. The CDR3 is CASSRDSNQPQHF. Written as DNA, the CDR3 is TGTGCCAGCAGCCGGGATAGCAATCAGCCCCAGCATTTT. The chain has TRBV28 and TRBJ1-5; D uncertain. CDR1 and CDR2 (germline): MDHEN, SYDVKM. This CDR3 spans 13 amino acids. V lost 6 bases and J 0 bases, leaving 6 bases between the germline ends. Full variable domain (remainder filled in from reference TRBV28 and TRBJ1-5): DVKVTQSSRYLVKRTGEKVFLECVQDMDHENMFWYRQDPGLGLRLIYFSYDVKMKEKGDIPEGYSVSREKKERFSLILESASTNQTSMYLCASSRDSNQPQHFGDGTRLSIL.

The rearrangement links TRBV18 to TRBJ2-7; TRBD1 is a possible D gene (6 bases). The V and J ends lost 4 bases and 0 bases respectively, with 13 bases between them. The CDR3 runs to 15 residues. Germline V lookup: CDR1 KGHSH, CDR2 LQKENI. The CDR3 DNA sequence: TGTGCCAGCTCACTCGGACAGCAGAGCTCCTACGAGCAGTACTTC. Protein product: CASSLGQQSSYEQYF.

V is TRBV4-2 and J is TRBJ2-7; D unclear. Looked up from germline, CDR1 is LGHNA and CDR2 is YNFKEQ. Trimming stripped 0 bases from V and 4 bases from J, with 10 bases between. The length of the CDR3 is 14 residues. DNA of the CDR3: TGTGCCAGCAGCCAAGACAGTCAGTTTTACGAGCAGTACTTC. As protein: CASSQDSQFYEQYF.